The 10 T cell receptor beta chains listed next were all sequenced from one sample in a study of blood T cell repertoires in COVID-19. Clones were sequenced by immunoSEQ multiplex PCR, and TCRdb holds only the in-frame ones, with some missing. The table shows 100,000 to 130,000 clones, with about four fifths occurring only once. Sequenced: peripheral blood. These receptors were obtained from a woman in her sixties or seventies with acute or convalescent COVID-19.

V usage is TRBV7-2 and J usage is TRBJ1-2; D gene unclear. Germline assignment: CDR1 SGHTA and CDR2 FQGNSA. V lost 4 bases and J 8 bases, leaving 11 bases between the germline ends. CDR3 size: 12 residues. The CDR3 coding sequence is TGTGCCAGCAGCTATTCAGCGTTGGGCTACACCTTC. It specifies CASSYSALGYTF.

In its sample, this clone was seen a few times. The CDR3 DNA is TGTGCCAGCAGTTCTGGGGCAGCCTTCCAGTACTTC. As protein: CASSSGAAFQYF. This chain connects TRBV12-3 or TRBV12-4 to TRBJ2-4, with D maybe TRBD1 (5 bases). The CDR3 sequence is 12 residues long. The V end was cut by 4 bases, the J end by 13 bases, with 14 bases between.

The genes are TRBV2 and TRBJ2-7; TRBD1 aligns across 7 bases. Germline V gives CDR1 SNHLY, CDR2 FYNNEI. The CDR3 totals 15 residues. Unmatched junction bases numbered 12, after V lost 6 bases and J lost 4 bases. CDR3: CASRFQQGKGYEQYF. The CDR3 coding sequence is TGTGCCAGCAGATTCCAACAGGGGAAGGGATACGAGCAGTACTTC. Combining the CDR3 with reference TRBV2 and TRBJ2-7 gives the whole variable domain EPEVTQTPSHQVTQMGQEVILRCVPISNHLYFYWYRQILGQKVEFLVSFYNNEISEKSEIFDDQFSVERPDGSNFTLKIRSTKLEDSAMYFCASRFQQGKGYEQYFGPGTRLTVT.

The chain joins TRBV7-2 to TRBJ2-2; tentatively, D is TRBD2 (6 bases). The CDR3 loop spans 15 amino acids. The V gene lost 7 bases and the J gene lost 2 bases, with 14 bases spanning the gap. Germline loops: CDR1 SGHTA, CDR2 FQGNSA. The CDR3 protein is CASTLGGPNTGELFF. The CDR3 nucleotides are TGTGCCAGCACCCTCGGAGGGCCAAACACCGGGGAGCTGTTTTTT.

This chain joins TRBV7-2 and TRBJ2-5, with 12 bases fitting TRBD2. The CDR3 contains 16 residues. V shed 5 bases, J shed 2 bases, and the junction held 6 bases outside the gene matches. From germline, CDR1 is SGHTA and CDR2 FQGNSA. CDR3 amino acids: CASSPRLAGGQETQYF. DNA of the CDR3: TGTGCCAGCAGCCCGCGCCTAGCGGGAGGGCAAGAGACCCAGTACTTC.

The V and J genes are TRBV5-1 and TRBJ2-2; possible D gene TRBD2, 5 bases. V was shortened by 5 bases and J by 6 bases, with 14 bases between the two germline ends. CDR1 and CDR2 from the germline V gene are SGHRS and YFSETQ. This CDR3 spans 14 amino acids. CDR3 loop: CASRGSTDAGELFF. The CDR3 nucleotides are TGCGCCAGCAGAGGGAGCACAGACGCCGGGGAGCTGTTTTTT. Looking up the rest from reference TRBV5-1 and TRBJ2-2 gives the full variable domain: KAGVTQTPRYLIKTRGQQVTLSCSPISGHRSVSWYQQTPGQGLQFLFEYFSETQRNKGNFPGRFSGRQFSNSRSEMNVSTLELGDSALYLCASRGSTDAGELFFGEGSRLTVL.

The genes are TRBV19 and TRBJ2-7, with a weak D call TRBD2 (5 bases). In germline, CDR1 is LNHDA, CDR2 SQIVND (reference sequence). The CDR3 loop spans 13 amino acids. The V and J ends lost 5 bases and 2 bases respectively, with 10 bases between them. The chain's CDR3 is CASSAGQTYEQYF. The CDR3 DNA is TGTGCCAGTAGTGCGGGCCAGACCTACGAGCAGTACTTC.

The chain combines TRBV5-4 with TRBJ1-1, with no clear D. Germline V gene sequence: CDR1 SGHNT, CDR2 YYREEE (reference sequence). The ends were cut back, 1 base at V and 1 base at J, with 8 bases in the middle. The CDR3 consists of 14 residues. DNA of the CDR3: TGTGCCAGCAGCTTGCAGGTTGGGAACACTGAAGCTTTCTTT. Amino acid sequence: CASSLQVGNTEAFF.

This clone was seen just once. The rearrangement uses TRBV11-3 and TRBJ1-6; D perhaps matches TRBD1 (6 bases). CDR1 is SGHNT, CDR2 YENEEA, per germline. Trimming cost V 4 bases and J 10 bases, with 14 bases left between them. The length of the CDR3 is 14 residues. The CDR3 here is CASSSGTRGSPLHF. CDR3 coding DNA: TGTGCCAGCAGCTCCGGGACCAGGGGATCACCCCTCCACTTT.

This rearrangement joins TRBV7-3 to TRBJ1-1; the D is unclear. The CDR3 is 13 amino acids. Germline CDR1 reads SGHTA; CDR2 reads FQGTGA. V lost 4 bases, J lost 1 base, and 7 bases lay in between. The CDR3 loop reads CASSSQENTEAFF. The CDR3 DNA reads TGTGCCAGCAGCTCCCAGGAGAACACTGAAGCTTTCTTT.